Shown below are 6 T cell receptor beta chains from a single sample sequenced in a study of T cell responses to AZD1222 COVID-19 vaccine. Profiling relied on immunoSEQ multiplex PCR, and the TCRdb table lists in-frame clones only, not all of them. The sample includes more than 100,000 clones, roughly 93% seen only once; the top ten take approximately 5.4%. This sample comprised peripheral blood, obtained on day 0 of AZD1222 vaccination. The source of these receptors is an adult in good health.

The V gene is TRBV12-3 or TRBV12-4, the J gene TRBJ1-5; D unclear. Trimming removed 5 bases at V and 11 bases at J, with 13 bases between. CDR3 size: 12 residues. In DNA form, the CDR3 reads TGTGCCAGCAGTCCAGGTGGGTCGGCCCAGCATTTT. This codes for CASSPGGSAQHF.

J is TRBJ1-2 and V is TRBV7-3; D is ambiguous. V was pared by 4 bases and J by 5 bases, with 11 bases between. This CDR3 has 13 amino acids. Germline assignment: CDR1 SGHTA and CDR2 FQGTGA. DNA for the CDR3: TGTGCCAGCAGCTCGTATGGCGGATATGGCTACACCTTC. Translation: CASSSYGGYGYTF.

The chain links TRBV9 to TRBJ2-2; 7 nucleotides match TRBD1. This CDR3 contains 16 residues. V lost 0 bases, J lost 5 bases, and 7 bases stayed unmatched. CDR1 and CDR2 from the germline V gene are SGDLS and YYNGEE. The CDR3 loop reads CASSVEVGRGTGELFF. Written as DNA, the CDR3 is TGTGCCAGCAGCGTAGAGGTCGGCAGGGGGACCGGGGAGCTGTTTTTT.

This chain joins TRBV9 and TRBJ2-1, with 9 bases aligning to TRBD2. CDR3 length: 17 residues. Germline CDR1 SGDLS, CDR2 YYNGEE. Trimming took 0 bases from V and 4 from J; bases not matched to a gene: 8. CDR3 sequence: CASSVEELAGVYNEQFF. CDR3 sequence (DNA): TGTGCCAGCAGCGTAGAAGAATTAGCGGGAGTTTACAATGAGCAGTTCTTC.

This chain links TRBV6-5 with TRBJ1-6; no firm D call. Per the germline V gene, CDR1 is MNHEY and CDR2 is SVGAGI. CDR3 length: 12 residues. V was cut by 4 bases and J by 8 bases, with 6 bases left in between. CDR3 bases: TGTGCCAGCAGTTCTCCAGATTCACCCCTCCACTTT. Amino acid sequence: CASSSPDSPLHF.

This rearrangement joins TRBV28 to TRBJ1-6; the match to TRBD1 covers 8 bases. V dropped 4 bases and J dropped 9; count of bases not matched to a gene: 8. The V gene's germline CDR1 is MDHEN and CDR2 SYDVKM. This CDR3 is built from 15 residues. The CDR3 sequence is CASSSFDRGGSPLHF. CDR3 DNA: TGTGCCAGCAGTTCATTCGACAGGGGCGGTTCACCCCTCCACTTT. Full variable domain (remainder filled in from reference TRBV28 and TRBJ1-6): DVKVTQSSRYLVKRTGEKVFLECVQDMDHENMFWYRQDPGLGLRLIYFSYDVKMKEKGDIPEGYSVSREKKERFSLILESASTNQTSMYLCASSSFDRGGSPLHFGNGTRLTVT.